Reported below is one T cell receptor beta chain. Its specificity is unknown. This record belongs to a study of shared clonotypes between healthy human individuals. The CDR3 is 14 amino acids. Trimming left V 7 bases short and J 5 bases short, with 15 bases between. Germline CDR1 is SGHVS and CDR2 is FQNEAQ. Regarding the study as a whole: Rarefaction curves obtained for sorted subsets showed sequencing incomplete despite large depth. Naive CD4 clonotypes were shared across several donors at roughly 5%. Sequencing depth was a factor that was expected to affect clonotype sharing among donors.

Profiling relied on immunoSEQ multiplex PCR, and the TCRdb table lists in-frame clones only, not all of them. This sample yields 850,000 to 1,100,000 clones, of which around 77% are seen a single time; 0.89% belongs to the top ten. The rearrangement links TRBV7-8 to TRBJ1-5; D is perhaps TRBD1 (5 bases). The sequencing input was memory CD4+ T cells from PBMCs. Subset meaning: CD45RA-negative fraction. The TCR was taken from a man aged 18 to 30 in good health. Some clones in this sample may be carry-over from other donors' samples. CDR3 coding DNA: TGTGCCAGCACCCCGGGGGGGGGATATCAGCCCCAGCATTTT. Amino acid sequence: CASTPGGGYQPQHF.